This TCR beta chain was recovered during a study of blood T cell repertoires in COVID-19. Study summary: There were acute and convalescent COVID-19 samples, and they came from the United States, Italy and Spain. Nucleic acid was either cDNA or gDNA, and it came from T cells, B-cell-depleted T cells, or PBMCs.

This CDR3 region has 22 residues. The J segment lost 0 bases and the V segment lost 3 bases, leaving 20 bases of the junction unmatched. CDR1 LGHDT and CDR2 YNNKEL come from the germline V gene (reference sequence). Profiled with immunoSEQ multiplex PCR; TCRdb holds only in-frame clones, not every one. The table lists roughly 420,000 clones, approximately 87% of them singletons. Recruitment covered about two dozen US areas and drew participants whose ages spanned roughly 18 to 100 years. Participant-given clinical history determined each cohort assignment. The specimen sequenced was PBMCs or T cells enriched from blood (not recorded which). This chain links TRBV3-1 (or the pseudogene TRBV3-2) with TRBJ1-6; 7 bases map to TRBD1. The receptor was derived from a woman in her 30s with acute COVID-19. The CDR3 DNA reads as TGTGCCAGCAGCCAGAAGGACAAGCAGGCCAGGGGGGATTACTCCTATAATTCACCCCTCCACTTT. The encoded protein is CASSQKDKQARGDYSYNSPLHF.